Shown below are 9 T cell receptor beta chains from a single sample sequenced in a study of CD8 T cells in Susac syndrome. Random-hexamer reverse transcription was applied to about 0.45 to 1 ug RNA. TCRdb ran MiXCR on the immunoSEQ multiplex PCR reads and lists one entry per CDR3 protein. This table has more than 95,000 distinct CDR3 sequences, approximately 95% appearing once. The specimen was CD8+ T cells from PBMCs. These receptor sequences come from a human donor with multiple sclerosis.

This chain connects TRBV16 to TRBJ1-1; D is undetermined. CDR3 size: 13 residues. Trimming left V 4 bases short and J 7 bases short, with 13 bases between. Per germline, CDR1 KGHSY and CDR2 FQNENV. The CDR3 loop is CASSPRNIGEAFF. The CDR3 DNA reads as TGTGCCAGCAGCCCCCGGAATATAGGTGAAGCTTTCTTT.

CDR3 in amino acids: CASSSGTASTDTQYF. The CDR3 coding sequence is TGCGCCAGCAGCAGCGGGACAGCTAGCACAGATACGCAGTATTTT. V and J are TRBV5-1 and TRBJ2-3; either TRBD1 or TRBD2 may fit D (7 bases each). V was clipped by 4 bases and J by 0 bases, with 12 bases between them. This CDR3 contains 15 residues. Germline assignment: CDR1 SGHRS and CDR2 YFSETQ.

This chain joins TRBV20-1 and TRBJ2-5; TRBD2 aligns across 10 bases. The ends lost 2 bases at V and 1 base at J; junction bases unmatched: 4. CDR1 DFQATT and CDR2 SNEGSKA come from the germline V gene (reference sequence). The CDR3 totals 15 residues. CDR3 DNA: TGCAGTGCTAGACCGCGGACTAGCGGCCAAGAGACCCAGTACTTC. Its translation: CSARPRTSGQETQYF.

This chain links TRBV2 with TRBJ2-7; D is unresolved. This CDR3 spans 13 amino acids. Trimming shortened V by 6 bases and J by 0 bases, and 9 bases separated the two germline ends. CDR1 and CDR2 (germline): SNHLY, FYNNEI. CDR3 region: CASSHAASYEQYV. The CDR3 bases are TGTGCCAGCAGCCATGCAGCCTCCTACGAGCAGTACGTC.

The gene calls are TRBV7-3 and TRBJ2-1, with D perhaps matching TRBD1 (6 bases). Trimming removed 3 bases at V and 8 bases at J, with 14 bases between. The CDR3 totals 14 residues. Germline V gene data show CDR1 as SGHTA and CDR2 as FQGTGA. The CDR3 loop reads CASSFNMAGDEQFF. The CDR3 nucleotides read TGTGCCAGCAGCTTTAATATGGCAGGGGATGAGCAGTTCTTC.

The V gene is TRBV16, the J gene TRBJ1-2; 7 bases agree with TRBD1. This CDR3 comprises 13 residues. V lost 4 bases and J lost 8; bases outside the gene matches: 7. The germline V gene has CDR1 KGHSY and CDR2 FQNENV. The CDR3 is CASSPQGDQGYTF. CDR3 DNA sequence: TGTGCCAGCAGCCCTCAGGGGGACCAGGGCTACACCTTC.

The chain couples TRBV6-1 to TRBJ2-7, with 9 bases aligning to TRBD1. V lost 4 bases to trimming and J lost 1 base; unmatched junction nucleotides: 5. Germline V gene lookup returns CDR1 MNHNS and CDR2 SASEGT. The CDR3 is 15 residues long. The chain's CDR3 is CASSVTGGASYEQYV. Written as DNA, the CDR3 is TGTGCCAGCAGTGTAACAGGGGGCGCTTCCTACGAGCAGTACGTC.

The gene calls are TRBV5-1 and TRBJ1-2; the D is unclear. Germline CDR1 and CDR2: SGHRS and YFSETQ. CDR3 size: 15 residues. Trimming took 1 base from V and 3 from J, leaving 13 bases between them. This CDR3 is CASSLSQPGDYGYTF. Written as DNA, the CDR3 is TGCGCCAGCAGCTTGTCTCAACCTGGGGACTATGGCTACACCTTC.

This clonotype was seen just once. This chain uses TRBV7-9 with TRBJ2-1; possible D gene TRBD2, 5 bases. The CDR3 has 14 amino acids. V was cut by 2 bases and J by 6 bases, with 11 bases left in between. Germline V gives CDR1 SEHNR, CDR2 FQNEAQ (reference sequence). The CDR3 sequence is CASSLIGGSNEQFF. CDR3 DNA: TGTGCCAGCAGCTTAATAGGCGGGTCCAATGAGCAGTTCTTC.